The clone carrying this TCR beta chain has a handful of counts. Its antigen is not known. These data belong to a study of beta chain features in type 1 diabetes. Broader study findings: Moderately but significantly shorter TCRB CDR3s were found in Type 1 diabetes patients in all four CD4+ subsets. The study found fewer insertions and more deletions at VDJ junctions in type 1 diabetes patients.

Reverse transcription of all isolated RNA meant that expressed TCRB transcripts were sequenced. The average output of naive, central memory and regulatory T cell samples was 3 million to 4 million reads. Clones were read by immunoSEQ multiplex PCR, and TCRdb kept only the in-frame ones, dropping some. The sample holds fewer than 150,000 clones, less than 9% seen once. The CDR3 has 14 amino acids. Germline CDR1 reads SQVTM; CDR2 reads ANQGSEA. J was trimmed by 1 base and V by 7 bases; bases with no gene match: 8. Material: central memory CD4+ T cells from blood. The J gene is TRBJ2-7, the V gene TRBV29-1; TRBD2 aligns across 9 bases. The source of this sequence is a woman aged 25 to 39 in good health. CDR3 coding DNA: TGCAGCGACAGTAGCGGGAGTAGGTCCTACGAGCAGTACTTC. It yields the protein CSDSSGSRSYEQYF.